These 13 T cell receptor beta chains originate from one sample sequenced in a study of blood T cell repertoires in COVID-19. Libraries were prepared by immunoSEQ multiplex PCR; TCRdb keeps only in-frame clonotypes and omits some of them. The sample lists roughly 63,000 clones, over 75% occurring once. Sequenced input: peripheral blood. These receptor sequences come from a man aged 50-60 years with acute or convalescent COVID-19.

The chain is built from TRBV10-3 and TRBJ2-5; 10 bases are shared with TRBD1. CDR3 length: 13 amino acids. Trimming removed 8 bases from V and 2 bases from J; junction bases left unmatched: 2. Per the germline V gene, CDR1 is ENHRY and CDR2 is SYGVKD. The CDR3 spells CAIGQGEQETQYF. The CDR3 DNA reads as TGTGCCATCGGACAGGGGGAGCAAGAGACCCAGTACTTC.

In this sample, this clone turned up once. V usage is TRBV7-9 and J usage is TRBJ2-4; D perhaps matches TRBD1 (6 bases). Per the germline V gene, CDR1 is SEHNR and CDR2 is FQNEAQ (reference sequence). CDR3 length equals 16 residues. Trimming left V 3 bases short and J 7 bases short, with 19 bases between. The CDR3 sequence: CASSFSRSGQGNIQYF. The CDR3 bases are TGTGCCAGCAGCTTCAGCAGGTCTGGGCAGGGGAACATTCAGTACTTC.

J is TRBJ2-3 and V is TRBV30, with a possible D match to TRBD2 (5 bases). The CDR3 has 14 amino acids. V lost 0 bases to trimming and J lost 3 bases, with 10 bases between them. Looked up from germline, CDR1 is GTSNPN and CDR2 is SVGIG (reference sequence). The CDR3 protein is CAWSVTRLTDTQYF. The CDR3 nucleotides read TGTGCCTGGAGTGTAACTAGATTGACAGATACGCAGTATTTT. The complete variable domain, with remaining parts taken from reference TRBV30 and TRBJ2-3, reads SQTIHQWPATLVQPVGSPLSLECTVEGTSNPNLYWYRQAAGRGLQLLFYSVGIGQISSEVPQNLSASRPQDRQFILSSKKLLLSDSGFYLCAWSVTRLTDTQYFGPGTRLTVL.

V is TRBV5-1 and J is TRBJ1-2; TRBD1 is a possible D gene (6 bases). Looked up from germline, CDR1 is SGHRS and CDR2 is YFSETQ. Trimming stripped 1 base from V and 4 bases from J, with 17 bases between. The CDR3 extends over 16 amino acids. CDR3 nucleotide sequence: TGCGCCAGCAGCTTGTCCGCGACAGGCCTACTCTATGGCTACACCTTC. Amino acid sequence: CASSLSATGLLYGYTF. Full variable domain (rest looked up from reference TRBV5-1 and TRBJ1-2): KAGVTQTPRYLIKTRGQQVTLSCSPISGHRSVSWYQQTPGQGLQFLFEYFSETQRNKGNFPGRFSGRQFSNSRSEMNVSTLELGDSALYLCASSLSATGLLYGYTFGSGTRLTVV.

J is TRBJ2-7 and V is TRBV6-2 or TRBV6-3; D is undetermined. There are 14 residues in the CDR3. Between the trimmed V and J ends, which lost 6 bases and 0 bases, there was a span of 12 bases. The germline gives CDR1 MNHEY, CDR2 SVGEGT. The CDR3 bases are TGTGCCAGCAGCCCGGGCAAAAGCTCCTACGAGCAGTACGTC. Amino acid sequence: CASSPGKSSYEQYV.

V and J are TRBV2 and TRBJ2-7; 8 nucleotides agree with TRBD1. Germline trimming cut 4 bases from V and 2 bases from J; bases unmatched to any gene: 4. Germline V gene data show CDR1 as SNHLY and CDR2 as FYNNEI. The CDR3 is made up of 14 amino acids. CDR3 sequence (DNA): TGTGCCAGCAGTGGACAGGGGACCGCCTACGAGCAGTACTTC. Translation gives CASSGQGTAYEQYF. Variable domain in full (rest from reference TRBV2 and TRBJ2-7): EPEVTQTPSHQVTQMGQEVILRCVPISNHLYFYWYRQILGQKVEFLVSFYNNEISEKSEIFDDQFSVERPDGSNFTLKIRSTKLEDSAMYFCASSGQGTAYEQYFGPGTRLTVT.

V is TRBV4-3 and J is TRBJ2-3; a weak D match, TRBD2 (5 bases). Germline assignment: CDR1 LGHNA and CDR2 YSLEER. With 0 bases removed from V and 11 bases from J, the gap between germline ends came to 21 bases. This CDR3 has 16 residues. The CDR3 region is CASSQDQEGARGRQYF. In DNA, the CDR3 is TGCGCCAGCAGCCAAGATCAAGAGGGAGCTCGTGGAAGGCAGTATTTT.

The gene calls are TRBV19 and TRBJ2-2; no definite D call. This CDR3 is 16 amino acids long. In germline, CDR1 is LNHDA, CDR2 SQIVND (reference sequence). V shed 1 base and J shed 0 bases, with 9 bases lying between them. The CDR3 sequence: CASSIVWQSNTGELFF. CDR3 coding DNA: TGTGCCAGTAGTATAGTGTGGCAGTCGAACACCGGGGAGCTGTTTTTT.

The rearrangement joins TRBV7-2 to TRBJ2-3; TRBD2 matches at 11 bases. The CDR3 sequence is 13 residues long. Germline assignment: CDR1 SGHTA and CDR2 FQGNSA. After removal of 5 bases from V and 14 bases from J, the junction contained 9 bases not matched to a gene. CDR3 amino acids: CASSVSLAGGRYF. CDR3 DNA sequence: TGTGCCAGCAGCGTCTCTTTAGCGGGAGGGCGGTATTTT.

The chain combines TRBV9 with TRBJ2-3; 10 nucleotides line up with TRBD2. Unmatched junction bases numbered 7, after V lost 0 bases and J lost 6 bases. The CDR3 spans 16 residues. Germline V lookup: CDR1 SGDLS, CDR2 YYNGEE. The CDR3 reads CASSVASGRAWDTQYF. The DNA for the CDR3 is TGTGCCAGCAGCGTAGCAAGCGGGAGGGCCTGGGATACGCAGTATTTT.

The CDR3 DNA sequence: TGCGCCAGCAGCCTCGTGGGAGCGGGGCGAAACAATGAGCAGTTCTTC. It is translated as CASSLVGAGRNNEQFF. V gene TRBV5-1 combines with J gene TRBJ2-1; 7 bases map to TRBD2. The CDR3 totals 16 residues. Germline-derived CDR1 and CDR2 are SGHRS and YFSETQ. J gave up 5 bases and V 4 bases, and 12 bases lay outside the gene matches.

V and J are TRBV28 and TRBJ2-3; D ambiguous. V was cut by 5 bases and J by 3 bases, with 9 bases left in between. The CDR3 is made up of 13 amino acids. CDR1 and CDR2 from the germline V gene are MDHEN and SYDVKM. The CDR3 nucleotides read TGTGCCAGCAGTCCGACTCGAACAGATACGCAGTATTTT. Its protein product is CASSPTRTDTQYF.

The chain carries TRBV2 and TRBJ1-5, with D tentatively TRBD1 (6 bases). The CDR3 sequence is 13 residues long. V lost 4 bases and J 5 bases, leaving 9 bases between the germline ends. Per germline, CDR1 SNHLY and CDR2 FYNNEI. For the CDR3, the DNA is TGTGCCAGCAGTGTGGACAGTCATCAGCCCCAGCATTTT. It is translated as CASSVDSHQPQHF.